The source of this TCR beta chain is a study of T-cell memory formation after mild COVID-19. The V end lost 4 bases, the J end lost 0 bases, and 13 bases lay between the germline ends. The CDR3 consists of 15 residues. Germline assignment: CDR1 SGHRS and CDR2 YFSETQ. From the 5' RACE reads, TCRdb called clonotypes with MiXCR, one entry per CDR3 protein. The top ten hold 3% to 3.5% of the sample, which has 210,000 or so distinct CDR3 sequences, about 11% seen once. This clonotype was recorded at least ten times. The genes are TRBV5-1 and TRBJ1-1; D is perhaps TRBD1 (5 bases). The sequence came from a man between 18 and 29 years old who had mild COVID-19 (a few samples of this study predate the infection). Cell type and time point are not known. What was sequenced was PBMCs or a T cell subset sorted from them (not recorded which). The CDR3 DNA is TGCGCCAGCAGCCCAACAGGAATTTTGAACACTGAAGCTTTCTTT. Amino acids: CASSPTGILNTEAFF.